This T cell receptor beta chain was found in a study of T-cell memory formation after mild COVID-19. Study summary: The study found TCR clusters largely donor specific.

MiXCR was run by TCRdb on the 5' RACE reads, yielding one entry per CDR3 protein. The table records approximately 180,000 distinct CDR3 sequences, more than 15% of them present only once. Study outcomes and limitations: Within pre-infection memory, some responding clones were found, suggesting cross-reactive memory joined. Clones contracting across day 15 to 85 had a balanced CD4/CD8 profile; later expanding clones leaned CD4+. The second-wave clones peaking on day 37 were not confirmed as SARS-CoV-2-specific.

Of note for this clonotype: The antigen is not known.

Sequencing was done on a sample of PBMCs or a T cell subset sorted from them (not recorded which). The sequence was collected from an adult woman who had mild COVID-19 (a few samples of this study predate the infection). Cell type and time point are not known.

The CDR3 sequence is CASSQWGPQHF. The CDR3 DNA reads as TGTGCCAGCAGCCAGTGGGGGCCCCAGCATTTT. The chain employs TRBV12-3 or TRBV12-4 and TRBJ1-5; D is unresolved. The CDR3 has 11 residues. The V end lost 6 bases, the J end lost 9 bases, and 9 bases lay between the germline ends.